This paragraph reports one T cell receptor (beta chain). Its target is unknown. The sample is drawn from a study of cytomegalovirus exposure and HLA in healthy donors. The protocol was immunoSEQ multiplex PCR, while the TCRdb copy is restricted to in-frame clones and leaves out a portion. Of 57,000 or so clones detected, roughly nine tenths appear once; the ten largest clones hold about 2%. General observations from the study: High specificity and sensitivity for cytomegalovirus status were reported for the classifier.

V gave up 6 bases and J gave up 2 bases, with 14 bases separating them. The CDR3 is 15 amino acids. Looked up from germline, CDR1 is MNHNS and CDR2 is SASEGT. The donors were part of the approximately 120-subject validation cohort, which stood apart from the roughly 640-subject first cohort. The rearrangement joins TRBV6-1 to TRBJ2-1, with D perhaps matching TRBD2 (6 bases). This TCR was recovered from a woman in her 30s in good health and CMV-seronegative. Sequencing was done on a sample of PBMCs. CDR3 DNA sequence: TGTGCCAGCAGGGGACTGGGAATAACCTACAATGAGCAGTTCTTC. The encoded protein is CASRGLGITYNEQFF.